This T cell receptor beta chain came from a study of response to subunit inactivated influenza vaccine (dated by TCRdb to the late 2010s). About the full investigation: The study used deep quantitative T cell receptor repertoire profiling to track responses to a trivalent subunit inactivated influenza vaccine.

Here is what the overall study found, with its caveats: It was suggested by the authors that each seasonal influenza vaccination may recruit only a limited number of new T cells.

Worth noting for this clonotype: Its antigen specificity is not known. No per-base quality is available; no much larger clone lies one base away.

What the time point label conveys for this sample: more than 35 days after influenza vaccine administration. Libraries were prepared through RT-PCR. Sequenced using an Illumina HiSeq 2500. TCRdb reanalyzed the raw reads on its own, using fastp at Q25 for trimming and MiXCR for clone calling, and kept in-frame beta chains. Entries that share a CDR3 protein sequence are merged under the most common genes and DNA. The sample records some 480,000 distinct CDR3 sequences, 11% of which are singletons. About 12% of the sample belongs to the ten largest clones. Sequenced here: PBMCs from blood, sampled 40 to 50 days after vaccination. This sequence originates from a man between 50 and 59 years old who received an inactivated influenza vaccine. Donor details come from another sample of the same person, matched by shared clones.

The DNA reads TGTGCCAGCAGCCATCGACAGGGGAACACCGGGGAGCTGTTTTTT. Its product reads: CASSHRQGNTGELFF. The chain is encoded by TRBV3-1 joined to TRBJ2-2; 7 nucleotides in the junction match TRBD1. From V the trimming removes 3 bases and from J it removes 1 base, while the gene matches leave 2 bases of the junction unaccounted for. The germline V gene (reference sequence) provides CDR1 LGHDT and CDR2 YNNKEL. Taken from cysteine to phenylalanine, the CDR3 has 15 residues. Only the CDR3 DNA stays, 45 bases, in frame from base 1. With the rest looked up from the reference TRBV3-1 and TRBJ2-2 genes rather than sequenced, the full variable domain is DTAVSQTPKYLVTQMGNDKSIKCEQNLGHDTMYWYKQDSKKFLKIMFSYNNKELIINETVPNRFSPKSPDKAHLNLHINSLELGDSAVYFCASSHRQGNTGELFFGEGSRLTVL.